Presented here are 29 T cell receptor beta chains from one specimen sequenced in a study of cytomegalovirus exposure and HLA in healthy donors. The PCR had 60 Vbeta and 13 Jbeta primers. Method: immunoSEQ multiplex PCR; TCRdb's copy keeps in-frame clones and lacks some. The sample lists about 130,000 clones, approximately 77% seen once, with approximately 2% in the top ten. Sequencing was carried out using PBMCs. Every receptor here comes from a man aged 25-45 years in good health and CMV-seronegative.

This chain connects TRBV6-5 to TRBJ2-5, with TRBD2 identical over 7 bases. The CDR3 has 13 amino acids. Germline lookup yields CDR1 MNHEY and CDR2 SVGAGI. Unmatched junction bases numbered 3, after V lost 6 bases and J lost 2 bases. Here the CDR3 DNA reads TGTGCCAGCAGCCGGGACTATCAAGAGACCCAGTACTTC. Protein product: CASSRDYQETQYF.

Here the CDR3 reads CASSLAPTGNEQYF. CDR3 in DNA: TGCGCCAGCAGCTTGGCCCCCACGGGGAACGAGCAGTACTTC. This sequence joins TRBV5-1 and TRBJ2-5; D is possibly TRBD2 (5 bases). The J call may be in error: the DNA end matches TRBJ2-7 better. The CDR3 totals 14 residues. Germline V CDR1 and CDR2: SGHRS, YFSETQ.

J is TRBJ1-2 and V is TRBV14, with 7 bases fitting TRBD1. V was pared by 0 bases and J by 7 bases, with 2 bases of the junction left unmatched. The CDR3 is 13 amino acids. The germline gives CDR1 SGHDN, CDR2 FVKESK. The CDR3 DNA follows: TGTGCCAGCAGCCAAGATTACAGGGGTGGCTACACCTTC. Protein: CASSQDYRGGYTF.

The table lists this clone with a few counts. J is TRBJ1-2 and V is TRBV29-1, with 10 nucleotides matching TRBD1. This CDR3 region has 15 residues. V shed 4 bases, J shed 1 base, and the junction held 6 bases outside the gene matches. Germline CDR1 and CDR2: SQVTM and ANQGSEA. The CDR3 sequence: CSVGRQGAVNYGYTF. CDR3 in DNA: TGCAGCGTTGGTAGACAGGGGGCTGTTAACTATGGCTACACCTTC.

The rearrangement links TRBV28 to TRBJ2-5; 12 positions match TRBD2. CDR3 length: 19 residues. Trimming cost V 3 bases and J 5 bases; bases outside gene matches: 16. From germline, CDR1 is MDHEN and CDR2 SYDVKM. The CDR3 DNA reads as TGTGCCAGCAGTTTTTCACTTAGGACTAGCGGGGTCCGCTTGGAGACCCAGTACTTC. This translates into CASSFSLRTSGVRLETQYF.

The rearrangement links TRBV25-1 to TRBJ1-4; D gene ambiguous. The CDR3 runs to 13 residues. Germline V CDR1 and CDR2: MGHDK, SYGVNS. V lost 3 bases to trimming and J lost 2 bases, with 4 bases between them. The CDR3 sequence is CASSEATNEKLFF. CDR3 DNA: TGTGCCAGCAGTGAGGCCACTAATGAAAAACTGTTTTTT.

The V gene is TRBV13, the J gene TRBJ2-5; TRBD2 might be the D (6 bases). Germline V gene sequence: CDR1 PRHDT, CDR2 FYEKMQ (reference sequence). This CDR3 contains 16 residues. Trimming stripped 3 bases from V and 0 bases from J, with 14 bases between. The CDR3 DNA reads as TGTGCCAGCAGCTTGGGTCGGGAGCTATACCAAGAGACCCAGTACTTC. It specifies CASSLGRELYQETQYF.

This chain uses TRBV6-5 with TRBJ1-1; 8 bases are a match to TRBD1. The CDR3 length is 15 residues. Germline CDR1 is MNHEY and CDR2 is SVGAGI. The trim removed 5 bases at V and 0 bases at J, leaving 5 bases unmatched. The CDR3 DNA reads TGTGCCAGCAGTACGACAGGGGCTATGAACACTGAAGCTTTCTTT. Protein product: CASSTTGAMNTEAFF.

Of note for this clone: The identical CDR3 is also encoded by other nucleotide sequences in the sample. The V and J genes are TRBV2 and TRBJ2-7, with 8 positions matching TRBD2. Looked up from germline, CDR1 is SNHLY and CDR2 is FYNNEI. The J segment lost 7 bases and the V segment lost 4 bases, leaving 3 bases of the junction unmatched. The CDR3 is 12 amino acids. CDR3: CASSAGGVEQYF. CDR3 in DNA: TGTGCCAGCAGTGCCGGGGGGGTTGAGCAGTACTTC.

The CDR3 DNA follows: TGTGCCAGCAGCTTGGGACAGGGAGAGACCCAGTACTTC. This codes for CASSLGQGETQYF. This chain links TRBV5-4 with TRBJ2-5, with 7 bases aligning to TRBD1. After removal of 0 bases from V and 4 bases from J, the junction contained 0 bases not matched to a gene. Germline loops: CDR1 SGHNT, CDR2 YYREEE (reference sequence). The CDR3 has 13 residues.

CDR3 DNA sequence: TGTGCCACCAGCACTCAGGGCTATGGCTACACCTTC. Encoded protein: CATSTQGYGYTF. V usage is TRBV15 and J usage is TRBJ1-2; D is perhaps TRBD1 (5 bases). This CDR3 contains 12 residues. Trimming removed 4 bases at V and 4 bases at J, with 7 bases between. Germline V lookup: CDR1 LNHNV, CDR2 YYDKDF (reference sequence).

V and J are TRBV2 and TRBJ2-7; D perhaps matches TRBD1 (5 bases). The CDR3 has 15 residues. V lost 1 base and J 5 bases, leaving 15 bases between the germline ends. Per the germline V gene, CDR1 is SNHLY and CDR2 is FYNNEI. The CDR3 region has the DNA TGTGCCAGCAGTGAAGGGGGCCAACTTGGGCACGAGCAGTACTTC. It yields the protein CASSEGGQLGHEQYF.

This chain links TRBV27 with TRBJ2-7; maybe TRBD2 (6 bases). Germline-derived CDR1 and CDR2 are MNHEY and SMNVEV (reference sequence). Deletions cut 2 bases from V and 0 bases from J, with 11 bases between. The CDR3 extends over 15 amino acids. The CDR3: CASSLQGLTSYEQYF. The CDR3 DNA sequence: TGTGCCAGCAGTTTACAGGGACTTACCTCCTACGAGCAGTACTTC.

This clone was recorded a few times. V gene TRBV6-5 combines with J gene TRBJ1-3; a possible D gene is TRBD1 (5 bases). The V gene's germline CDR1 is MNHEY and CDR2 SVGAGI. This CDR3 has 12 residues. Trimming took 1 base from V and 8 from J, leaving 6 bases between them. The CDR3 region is CASSYWGDTIYF. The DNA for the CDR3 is TGTGCCAGCAGTTACTGGGGGGACACCATATATTTT.

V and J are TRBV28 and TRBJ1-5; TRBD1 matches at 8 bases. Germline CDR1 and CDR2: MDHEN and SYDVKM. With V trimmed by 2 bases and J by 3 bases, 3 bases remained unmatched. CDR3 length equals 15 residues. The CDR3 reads CASSLGTGSNQPQHF. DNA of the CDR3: TGTGCCAGCAGTTTAGGGACAGGTTCCAATCAGCCCCAGCATTTT.

The DNA of the CDR3 is TGTGCCAGTAGTGTCGGACTAACTGCTTACGAGCAGTACTTC. It codes for CASSVGLTAYEQYF. The V call is TRBV19, the J call TRBJ2-7; perhaps TRBD2 as D (6 bases). V shed 5 bases and J shed 4 bases, with 15 bases lying between them. CDR1 LNHDA and CDR2 SQIVND come from the germline V gene (reference sequence). The CDR3 is 14 amino acids.

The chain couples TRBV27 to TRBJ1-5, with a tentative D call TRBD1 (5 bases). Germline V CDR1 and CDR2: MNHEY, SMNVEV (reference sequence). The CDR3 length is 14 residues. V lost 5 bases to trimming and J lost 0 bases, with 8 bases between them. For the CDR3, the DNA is TGTGCCAGCAGTCAGGGTTATAGCAATCAGCCCCAGCATTTT. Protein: CASSQGYSNQPQHF.

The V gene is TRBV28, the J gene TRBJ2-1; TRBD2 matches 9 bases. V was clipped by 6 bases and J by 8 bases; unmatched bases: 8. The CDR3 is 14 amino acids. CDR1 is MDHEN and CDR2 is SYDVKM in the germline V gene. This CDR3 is CASRGTSWSYEQFF. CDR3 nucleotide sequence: TGTGCCAGCAGGGGGACTAGCTGGTCCTATGAGCAGTTCTTC.

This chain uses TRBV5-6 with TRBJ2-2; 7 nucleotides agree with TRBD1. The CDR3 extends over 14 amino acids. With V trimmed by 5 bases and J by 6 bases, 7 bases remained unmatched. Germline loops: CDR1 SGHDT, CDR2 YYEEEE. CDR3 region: CASSSDRIAGELFF. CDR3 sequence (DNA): TGTGCCAGCAGTTCGGACAGGATAGCCGGGGAGCTGTTTTTT.

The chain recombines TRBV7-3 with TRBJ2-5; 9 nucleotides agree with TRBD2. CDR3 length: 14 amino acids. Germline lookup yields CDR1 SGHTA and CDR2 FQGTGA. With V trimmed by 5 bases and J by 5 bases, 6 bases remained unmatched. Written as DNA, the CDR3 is TGTGCCAGCAGCCCCGCGGGAGGGCCGGAGACCCAGTACTTC. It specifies CASSPAGGPETQYF. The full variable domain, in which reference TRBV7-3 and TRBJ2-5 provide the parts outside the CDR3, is GAGVSQTPSNKVTEKGKYVELRCDPISGHTALYWYRQSLGQGPEFLIYFQGTGAADDSGLPNDRFFAVRPEGSVSTLKIQRTERGDSAVYLCASSPAGGPETQYFGPGTRLLVL.

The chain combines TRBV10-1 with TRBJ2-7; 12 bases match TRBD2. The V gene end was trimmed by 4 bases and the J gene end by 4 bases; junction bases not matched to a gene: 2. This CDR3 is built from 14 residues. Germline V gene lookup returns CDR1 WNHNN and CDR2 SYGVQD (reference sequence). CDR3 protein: CASSAGTSGYEQYF. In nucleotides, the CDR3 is TGCGCCAGCAGTGCGGGGACTAGCGGGTACGAGCAGTACTTC.

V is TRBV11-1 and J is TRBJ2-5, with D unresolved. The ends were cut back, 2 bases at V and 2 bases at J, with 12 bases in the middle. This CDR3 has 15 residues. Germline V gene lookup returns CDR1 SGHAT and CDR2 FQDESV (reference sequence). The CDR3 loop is CASSLTFVRQETQYF. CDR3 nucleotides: TGTGCCAGCAGCTTAACCTTTGTCAGGCAAGAGACCCAGTACTTC.

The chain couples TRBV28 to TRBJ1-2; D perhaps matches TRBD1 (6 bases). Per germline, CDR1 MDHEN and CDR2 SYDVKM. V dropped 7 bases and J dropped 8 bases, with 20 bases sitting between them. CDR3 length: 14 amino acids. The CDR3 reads CASIKRDKGGGYTF. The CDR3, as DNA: TGTGCCAGCATAAAGAGGGACAAGGGGGGGGGCTACACCTTC.

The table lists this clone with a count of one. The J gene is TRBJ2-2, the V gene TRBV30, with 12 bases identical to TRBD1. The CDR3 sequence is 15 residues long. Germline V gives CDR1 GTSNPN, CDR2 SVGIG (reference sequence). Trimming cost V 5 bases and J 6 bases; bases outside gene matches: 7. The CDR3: CAWEGTGGPAGELFF. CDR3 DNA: TGTGCCTGGGAGGGGACAGGGGGCCCGGCCGGGGAGCTGTTTTTT.

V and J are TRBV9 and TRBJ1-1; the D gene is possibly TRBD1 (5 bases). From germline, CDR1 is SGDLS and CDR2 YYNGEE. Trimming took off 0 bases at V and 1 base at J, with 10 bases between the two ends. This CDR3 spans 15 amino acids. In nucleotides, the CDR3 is TGTGCCAGCAGCGTAGGTGGGGCCAAGAACACTGAAGCTTTCTTT. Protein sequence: CASSVGGAKNTEAFF.

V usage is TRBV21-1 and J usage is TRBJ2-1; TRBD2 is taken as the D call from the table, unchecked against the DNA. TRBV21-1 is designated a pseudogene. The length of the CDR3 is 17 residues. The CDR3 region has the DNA TGTGCCAGCAACAAAACGAGACCTAGCGGGAGTTGGAATGAGCAGTTCTTC. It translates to CASNKTRPSGSWNEQFF.

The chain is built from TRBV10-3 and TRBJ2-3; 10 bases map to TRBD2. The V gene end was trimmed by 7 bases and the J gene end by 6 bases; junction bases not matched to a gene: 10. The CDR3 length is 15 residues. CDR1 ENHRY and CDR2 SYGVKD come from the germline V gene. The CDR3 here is CAITPTSGSSDTQYF. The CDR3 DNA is TGTGCCATCACCCCGACTAGCGGGTCCTCGGATACGCAGTATTTT.

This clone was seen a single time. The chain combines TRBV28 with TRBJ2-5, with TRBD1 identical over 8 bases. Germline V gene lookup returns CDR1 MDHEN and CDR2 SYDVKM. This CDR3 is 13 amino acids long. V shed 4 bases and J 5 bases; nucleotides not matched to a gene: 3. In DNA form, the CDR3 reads TGTGCCAGCAGTTCTCAGGGGGCGGAGACCCAGTACTTC. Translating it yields CASSSQGAETQYF.

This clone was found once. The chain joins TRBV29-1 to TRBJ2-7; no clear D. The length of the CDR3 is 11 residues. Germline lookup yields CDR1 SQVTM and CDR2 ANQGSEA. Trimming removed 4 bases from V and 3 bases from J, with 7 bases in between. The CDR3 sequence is CSVVTVYEQYF. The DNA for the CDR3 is TGCAGCGTTGTGACTGTCTACGAGCAGTACTTC.